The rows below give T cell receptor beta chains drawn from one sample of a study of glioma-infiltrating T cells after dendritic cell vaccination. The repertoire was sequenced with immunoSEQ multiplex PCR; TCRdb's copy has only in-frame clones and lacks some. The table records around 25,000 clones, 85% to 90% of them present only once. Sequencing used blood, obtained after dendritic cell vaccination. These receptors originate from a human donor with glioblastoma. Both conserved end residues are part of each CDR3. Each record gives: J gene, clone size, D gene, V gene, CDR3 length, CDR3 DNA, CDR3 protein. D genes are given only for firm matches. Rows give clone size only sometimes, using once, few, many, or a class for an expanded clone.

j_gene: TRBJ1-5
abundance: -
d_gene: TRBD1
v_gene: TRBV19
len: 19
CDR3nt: TGTGCCAGTAGTATACGAACTCGGACAGGGGGCCTTATCAATCAGCCCCAGCATTTT
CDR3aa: CASSIRTRTGGLINQPQHF

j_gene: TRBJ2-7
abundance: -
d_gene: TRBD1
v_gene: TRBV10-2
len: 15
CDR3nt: TGCGCCAGCAGAGCTGGGACAGGGGGATCCTACGAGCAGTACTTC
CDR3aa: CASRAGTGGSYEQYF

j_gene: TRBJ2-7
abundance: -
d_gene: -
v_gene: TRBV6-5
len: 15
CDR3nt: TGTGCCAGCAGTTACACCGCACAGAGCTCCTACGAGCAGTACTTC
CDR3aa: CASSYTAQSSYEQYF

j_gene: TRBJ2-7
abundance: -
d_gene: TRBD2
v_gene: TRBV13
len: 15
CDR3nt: TGTGCCAGCAGCTTAGGCCGGCGGGGGGGCTACGAGCAGTACTTC
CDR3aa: CASSLGRRGGYEQYF

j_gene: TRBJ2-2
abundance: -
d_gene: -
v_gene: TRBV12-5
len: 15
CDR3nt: TGTGCTAGTGGTTTGGGCAGCGCGAACACCGGGGAGCTGTTTTTT
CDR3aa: CASGLGSANTGELFF

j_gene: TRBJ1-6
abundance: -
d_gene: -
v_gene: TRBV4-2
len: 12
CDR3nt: TGTGCCAGCAGCGGAGATAATTCACCCCTCCACTTT
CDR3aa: CASSGDNSPLHF

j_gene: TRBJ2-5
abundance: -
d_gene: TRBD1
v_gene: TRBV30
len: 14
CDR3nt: TGTGCCTGGAGTGCCGGGACAGTCCGAGAGACCCAGTACTTC
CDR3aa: CAWSAGTVRETQYF

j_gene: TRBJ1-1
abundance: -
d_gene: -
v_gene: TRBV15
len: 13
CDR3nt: TGTGCCACCAGAACAGAACAGAACACTGAAGCTTTCTTT
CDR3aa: CATRTEQNTEAFF

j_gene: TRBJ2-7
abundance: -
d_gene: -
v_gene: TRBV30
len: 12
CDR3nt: TGTGCCTGGAGCACAGGGTCCTACGAGCAGTACTTC
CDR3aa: CAWSTGSYEQYF

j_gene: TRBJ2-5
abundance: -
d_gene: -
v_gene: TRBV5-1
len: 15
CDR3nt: TGCGCCAGCAGCCCCGGAGGGGAACCCCCCTACGTGCAGTACTTC
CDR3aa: CASSPGGEPPYVQYF

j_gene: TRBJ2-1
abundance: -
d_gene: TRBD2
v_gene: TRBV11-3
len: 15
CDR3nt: TGTGCCAGCAGCTCCGGACTAGCGGGGATCTATGAGCAGTTCTTC
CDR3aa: CASSSGLAGIYEQFF

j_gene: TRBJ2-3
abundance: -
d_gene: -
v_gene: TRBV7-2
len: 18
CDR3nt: TGTGCCAGCAGCTACCCGGTGGCTTCTCGGCGGGGCACAGATACGCAGTATTTT
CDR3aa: CASSYPVASRRGTDTQYF

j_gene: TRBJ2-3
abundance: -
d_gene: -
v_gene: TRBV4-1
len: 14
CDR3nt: TGCGCCAGCAGCCAAGCTGCAGAAACAGATACGCAGTATTTT
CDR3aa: CASSQAAETDTQYF

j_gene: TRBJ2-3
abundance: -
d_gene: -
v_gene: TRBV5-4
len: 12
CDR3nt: TGTGCCAGCAGCTTGGTCGCAGATACGCAGTATTTT
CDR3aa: CASSLVADTQYF

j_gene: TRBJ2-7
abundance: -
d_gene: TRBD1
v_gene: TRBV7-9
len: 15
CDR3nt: TGTGCCAGCAGTAACCGGGACAGGGACTTCTACGAGCAGTACTTC
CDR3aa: CASSNRDRDFYEQYF

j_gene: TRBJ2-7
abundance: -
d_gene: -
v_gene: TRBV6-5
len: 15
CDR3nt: TGTGCCAGCAGTTACGTGCAGGGGAGGGTCTACGAGCAGTACTTC
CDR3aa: CASSYVQGRVYEQYF

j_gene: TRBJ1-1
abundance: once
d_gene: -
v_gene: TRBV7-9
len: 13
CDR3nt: TGTGCCAGCAGCTTAACGGGAAACACTGAAGCTTTCTTT
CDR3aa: CASSLTGNTEAFF

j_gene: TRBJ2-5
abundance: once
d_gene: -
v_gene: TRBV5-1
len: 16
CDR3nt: TGCGCCAGCAGCCTAGGAGGGGCCGGGATAGAAGAGACCCAGTACTTC
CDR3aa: CASSLGGAGIEETQYF

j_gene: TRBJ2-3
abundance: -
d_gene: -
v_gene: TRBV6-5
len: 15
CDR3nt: TGTGCCAGCAGTTACTCCGGGGTCGGCACAGATACGCAGTATTTT
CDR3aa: CASSYSGVGTDTQYF

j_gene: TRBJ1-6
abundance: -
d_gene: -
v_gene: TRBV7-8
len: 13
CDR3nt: TGTGCCAGCAGCTTTCCAGGGAGGTCACCCCTCCACTTT
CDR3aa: CASSFPGRSPLHF

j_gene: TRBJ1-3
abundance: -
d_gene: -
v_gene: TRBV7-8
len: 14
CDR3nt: TGTGCCAGCAGCCCAAGAGGGTCTGGAAACACCATATATTTT
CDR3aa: CASSPRGSGNTIYF

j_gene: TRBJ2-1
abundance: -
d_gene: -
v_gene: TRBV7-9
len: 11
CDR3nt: TGTGCCAGCAGCTCCTTCAATGAGCAGTTCTTC
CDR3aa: CASSSFNEQFF

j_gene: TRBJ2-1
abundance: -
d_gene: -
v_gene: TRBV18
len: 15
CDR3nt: TGTGCCAGCTCACCAGCAGGGGCGGTCGGCAATGAGCAGTTCTTC
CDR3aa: CASSPAGAVGNEQFF

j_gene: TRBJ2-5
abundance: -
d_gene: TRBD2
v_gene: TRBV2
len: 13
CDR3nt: TGTGCCAGCCGCACTAGCGGGGTTGCGGCCCAGTACTTC
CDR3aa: CASRTSGVAAQYF

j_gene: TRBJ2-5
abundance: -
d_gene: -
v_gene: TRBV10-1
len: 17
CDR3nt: TGCGCCAGCAGTGAGTCGATTCGCCACGGGAAACGGGAGACCCAGTACTTC
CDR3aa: CASSESIRHGKRETQYF

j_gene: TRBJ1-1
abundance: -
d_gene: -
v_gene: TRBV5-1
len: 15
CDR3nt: TGCGCCAGCAGCTTGTTGGGTCAGGGGAACACTGAAGCTTTCTTT
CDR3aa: CASSLLGQGNTEAFF

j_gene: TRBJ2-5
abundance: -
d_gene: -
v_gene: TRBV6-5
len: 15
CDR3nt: TGTGCCAGCAGTTACCGGGCGGCCCGAGGGGAGACCCAGTACTTC
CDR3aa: CASSYRAARGETQYF

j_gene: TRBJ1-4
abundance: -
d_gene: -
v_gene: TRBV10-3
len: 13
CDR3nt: TGTGCCATCAAAAACCCGGGTAATGAAAAACTGTTTTTT
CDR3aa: CAIKNPGNEKLFF

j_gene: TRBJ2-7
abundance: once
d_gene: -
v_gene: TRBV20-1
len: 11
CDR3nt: TGCAGTGCTAGAAGGGGTTACGAGCAGTACTTC
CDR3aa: CSARRGYEQYF

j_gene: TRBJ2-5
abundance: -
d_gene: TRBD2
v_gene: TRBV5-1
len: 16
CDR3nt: TGCGCCAGCAGCCCGGGACTAGCGGGGGTCGGGGAGACCCAGTACTTC
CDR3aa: CASSPGLAGVGETQYF

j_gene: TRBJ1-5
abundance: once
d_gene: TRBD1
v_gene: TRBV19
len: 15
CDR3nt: TGTGCCAGTAGAAGGACAGGGGGCGTAGGTCAGCCCCAGCATTTT
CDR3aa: CASRRTGGVGQPQHF

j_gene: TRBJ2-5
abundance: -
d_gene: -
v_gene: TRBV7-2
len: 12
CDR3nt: TGTGCCAGCAGCCGGTGGTCAGAGACCCAGTACTTC
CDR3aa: CASSRWSETQYF

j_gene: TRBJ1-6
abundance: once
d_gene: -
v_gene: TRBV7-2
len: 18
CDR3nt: TGTGCCAGCAGCTTAGGTCGTCGGGGGAGGGGTCGGAATTCACCCCTCCACTTT
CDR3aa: CASSLGRRGRGRNSPLHF

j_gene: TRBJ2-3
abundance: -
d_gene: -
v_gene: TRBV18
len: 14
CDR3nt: TGTGCCAGCTCACCACCGGCAGGCACAGATACGCAGTATTTT
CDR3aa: CASSPPAGTDTQYF

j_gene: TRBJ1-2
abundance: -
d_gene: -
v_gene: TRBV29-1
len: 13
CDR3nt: TGCAGCGTCCCTTCTGGAGGGGGGGAAGGCTACACCTTC
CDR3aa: CSVPSGGGEGYTF

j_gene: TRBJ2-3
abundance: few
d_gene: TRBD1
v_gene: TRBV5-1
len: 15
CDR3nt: TGCGCCAGCAGCTTGAGACAGGGCGGCACAGATACGCAGTATTTT
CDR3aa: CASSLRQGGTDTQYF

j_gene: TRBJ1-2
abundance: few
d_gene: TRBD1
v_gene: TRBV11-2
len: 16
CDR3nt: TGTGCCAGCAGCTTAGCCCCATTCCAGGGGGCCCAGGGCTACACCTTC
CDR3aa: CASSLAPFQGAQGYTF

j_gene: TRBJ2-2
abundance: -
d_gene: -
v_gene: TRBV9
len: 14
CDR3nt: TGTGCCAGCAGCCCTCGAGGCGGCACCGGGGAGCTGTTTTTT
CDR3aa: CASSPRGGTGELFF

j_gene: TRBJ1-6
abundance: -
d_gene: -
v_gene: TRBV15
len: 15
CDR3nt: TGTGCCACCAGCAGAGACGACATGTCTAATTCACCCCTCCACTTT
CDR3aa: CATSRDDMSNSPLHF

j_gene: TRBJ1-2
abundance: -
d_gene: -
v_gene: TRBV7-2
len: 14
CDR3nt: TGTGCCAGCAGCTTAGATAGGCTTCAGGCTAGCTACACCTTC
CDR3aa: CASSLDRLQASYTF

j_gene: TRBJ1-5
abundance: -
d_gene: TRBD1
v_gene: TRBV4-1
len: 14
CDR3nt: TGCGCCAGCAGCCAAGGACAGGGCTCTCAGCCCCAGCATTTT
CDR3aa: CASSQGQGSQPQHF

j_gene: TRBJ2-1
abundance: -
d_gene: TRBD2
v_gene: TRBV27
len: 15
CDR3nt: TGTGCCAGCAACAGACTAGCGGGGCCCTACAATGAGCAGTTCTTC
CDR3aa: CASNRLAGPYNEQFF

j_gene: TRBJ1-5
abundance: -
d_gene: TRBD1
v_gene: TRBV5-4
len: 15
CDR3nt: TGTGCCAGCAGCGTGGGGGGACAGGCCGGTCAGCCCCAGCATTTT
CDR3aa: CASSVGGQAGQPQHF

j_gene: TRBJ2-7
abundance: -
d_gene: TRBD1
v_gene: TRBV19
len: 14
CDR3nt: TGTGCCAGTAGTAAATACAGGGGATCAGGCGAGCAGTACTTC
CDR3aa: CASSKYRGSGEQYF

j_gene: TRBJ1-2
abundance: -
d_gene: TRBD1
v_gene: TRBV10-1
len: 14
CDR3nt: TGCGCCAGCAGTGATGGGACAGGGTCCTATGGCTACACCTTC
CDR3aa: CASSDGTGSYGYTF

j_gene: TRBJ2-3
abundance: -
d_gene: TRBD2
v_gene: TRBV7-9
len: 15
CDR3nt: TGTGCCAGCAGCTTAGCTAGCGGGGGACGAGATACGCAGTATTTT
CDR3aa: CASSLASGGRDTQYF

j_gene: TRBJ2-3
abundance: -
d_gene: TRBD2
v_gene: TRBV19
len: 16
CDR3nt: TGTGCCAGTAGTAAATCTAGCGGGGGTAGCACAGATACGCAGTATTTT
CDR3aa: CASSKSSGGSTDTQYF

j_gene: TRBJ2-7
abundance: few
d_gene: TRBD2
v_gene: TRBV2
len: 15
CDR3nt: TGTGCCAGCAGTGACAGTGGACTAGCGCTGAACGAGCAGTACTTC
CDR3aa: CASSDSGLALNEQYF